The TCR beta chain under discussion was sequenced for a study of blood T cell repertoires in COVID-19. V lost 2 bases and J lost 7; bases outside the gene matches: 8. Per the germline V gene, CDR1 is SGHNT and CDR2 is YYREEE (reference sequence). This CDR3 is 14 amino acids long. Measured with immunoSEQ multiplex PCR; TCRdb has only the in-frame clones, and not every one. The sample contains around 290,000 clones, roughly 86% of which appear only once. This rearrangement joins TRBV5-4 to TRBJ2-7, with 8 nucleotides matching TRBD2. This TCR came from a woman in her forties or fifties who had recovered from COVID-19. The material sequenced was peripheral blood. The CDR3 protein is CASSFRGGAREQYF. The CDR3 region has the DNA TGTGCCAGCAGCTTCCGGGGGGGGGCAAGGGAGCAGTACTTC.